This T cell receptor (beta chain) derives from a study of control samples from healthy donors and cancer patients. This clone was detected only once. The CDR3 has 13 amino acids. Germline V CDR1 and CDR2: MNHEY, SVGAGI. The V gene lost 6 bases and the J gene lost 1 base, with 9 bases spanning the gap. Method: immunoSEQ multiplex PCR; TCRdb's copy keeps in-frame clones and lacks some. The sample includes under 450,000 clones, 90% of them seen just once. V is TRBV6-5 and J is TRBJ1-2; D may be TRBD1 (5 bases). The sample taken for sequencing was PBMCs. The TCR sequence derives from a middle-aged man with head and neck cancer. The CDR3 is CASRIDSNYGYTF. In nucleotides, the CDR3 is TGTGCCAGCAGAATCGACAGTAACTATGGCTACACCTTC.